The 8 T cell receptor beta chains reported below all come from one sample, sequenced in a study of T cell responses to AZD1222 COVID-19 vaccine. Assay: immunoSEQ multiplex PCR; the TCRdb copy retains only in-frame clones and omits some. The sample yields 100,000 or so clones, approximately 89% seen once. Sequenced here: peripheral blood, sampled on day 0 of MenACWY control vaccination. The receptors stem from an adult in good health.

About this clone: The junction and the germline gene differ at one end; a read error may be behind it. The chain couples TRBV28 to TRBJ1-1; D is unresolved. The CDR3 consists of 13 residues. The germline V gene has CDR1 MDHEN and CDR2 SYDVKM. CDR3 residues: CASTGHRNSEAFF. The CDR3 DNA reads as TGTGCCAGCACGGGCCACAGAAACAGTGAAGCTTTCTTT.

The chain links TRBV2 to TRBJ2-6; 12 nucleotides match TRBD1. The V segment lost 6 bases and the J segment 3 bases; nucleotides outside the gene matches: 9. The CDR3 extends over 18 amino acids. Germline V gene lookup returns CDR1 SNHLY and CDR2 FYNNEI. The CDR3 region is CASRTWGQGANGANVLTF. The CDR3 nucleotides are TGTGCCAGCAGGACCTGGGGACAGGGGGCTAATGGGGCCAACGTCCTGACTTTC.

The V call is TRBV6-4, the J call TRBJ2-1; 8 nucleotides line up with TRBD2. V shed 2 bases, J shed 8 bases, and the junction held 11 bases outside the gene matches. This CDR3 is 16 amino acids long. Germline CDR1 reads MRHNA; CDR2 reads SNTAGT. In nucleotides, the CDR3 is TGTGCCAGCAGTGACGCTCACGGGGGGGGACGCGATGAGCAGTTCTTC. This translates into CASSDAHGGGRDEQFF.

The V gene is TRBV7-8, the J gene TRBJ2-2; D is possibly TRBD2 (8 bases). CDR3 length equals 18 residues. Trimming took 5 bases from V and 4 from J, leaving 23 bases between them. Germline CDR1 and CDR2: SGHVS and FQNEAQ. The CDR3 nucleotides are TGTGCCAGCAGCCCCCGTCGGGAGGGGGCACGGGGCACCGGGGAGCTGTTTTTT. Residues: CASSPRREGARGTGELFF. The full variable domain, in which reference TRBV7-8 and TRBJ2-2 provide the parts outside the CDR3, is GAGVSQSPRYKVAKRGQDVALRCDPISGHVSLFWYQQALGQGPEFLTYFQNEAQLDKSGLPSDRFFAERPEGSVSTLKIQRTQQEDSAVYLCASSPRREGARGTGELFFGEGSRLTVL.

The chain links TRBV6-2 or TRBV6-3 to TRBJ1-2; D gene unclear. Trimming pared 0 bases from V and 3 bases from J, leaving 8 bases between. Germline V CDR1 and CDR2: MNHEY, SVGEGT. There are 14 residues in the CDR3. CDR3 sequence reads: CASSYSSYDYGYTF. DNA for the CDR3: TGTGCCAGCAGTTACTCGTCCTACGACTATGGCTACACCTTC.

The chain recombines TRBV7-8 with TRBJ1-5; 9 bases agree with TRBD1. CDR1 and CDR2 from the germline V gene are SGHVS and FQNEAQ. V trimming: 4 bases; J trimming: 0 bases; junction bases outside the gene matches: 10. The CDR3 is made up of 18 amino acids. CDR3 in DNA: TGTGCCAGCAGCTCGCTCGGGACAGGGCTAAATAGCAATCAGCCCCAGCATTTT. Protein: CASSSLGTGLNSNQPQHF.

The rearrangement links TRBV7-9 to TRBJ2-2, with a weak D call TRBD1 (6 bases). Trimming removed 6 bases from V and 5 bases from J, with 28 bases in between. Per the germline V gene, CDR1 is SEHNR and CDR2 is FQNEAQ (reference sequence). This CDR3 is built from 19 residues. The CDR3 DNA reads TGTGCCAGCAGTTTATCTCCCGGACAGCAACAGTCCCTGACCGGGGAGCTGTTTTTT. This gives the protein CASSLSPGQQQSLTGELFF. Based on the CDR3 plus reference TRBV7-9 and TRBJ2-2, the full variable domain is DTGVSQNPRHKITKRGQNVTFRCDPISEHNRLYWYRQTLGQGPEFLTYFQNEAQLEKSRLLSDRFSAERPKGSFSTLEIQRTEQGDSAMYLCASSLSPGQQQSLTGELFFGEGSRLTVL.

The CDR3 sequence is CACGEAASYNEQFF. CDR3 in DNA: TGCGCCTGTGGGGAGGCAGCCTCCTACAATGAGCAGTTCTTC. The chain employs TRBV5-1 and TRBJ2-1; D is possibly TRBD2 (6 bases). There are 14 residues in the CDR3. Germline CDR1 is SGHRS and CDR2 is YFSETQ. V was shortened by 10 bases and J by 0 bases, with 14 bases between the two germline ends.